One T cell receptor (beta chain) is described in this entry. Its antigen is not identified. The sample comes from a study of cytomegalovirus exposure and HLA in healthy donors. The study, taken as a whole, reports: In a later analysis, TCR beta V- and J-gene trimming showed a link to a missense DCLRE1C variant. Later analysis showed TCR association rates varying by HLA locus, highest for DRB1 and lowest for HLA-C. A later analysis reported that several of the most significant clusters appeared to be linked to common viral pathogens, among them Epstein-Barr virus.

Vbeta (60) and Jbeta (13) primers were used in the PCR. TCRdb's table, derived via immunoSEQ multiplex PCR, lists solely in-frame clones and lacks some. The sample includes some 170,000 clones, 75% to 90% seen only once; the top ten take approximately 1%. Per the germline V gene, CDR1 is SNHLY and CDR2 is FYNNEI. V dropped 5 bases and J dropped 0; count of bases not matched to a gene: 4. CDR3 length: 15 residues. Healthy bone marrow donors made up the donor group. This receptor was obtained from a girl aged 2 to 9 in good health and CMV-seropositive. The material sequenced was PBMCs. The chain recombines TRBV2 with TRBJ2-7, with 10 bases lining up with TRBD2. CDR3 sequence reads: CASSSSGSSSYEQYF. In DNA form, the CDR3 reads TGTGCCAGCAGTTCTAGCGGGAGCAGCTCCTACGAGCAGTACTTC.